A single sample gave rise to the 10 T cell receptor beta chains below, sequenced in a study of blood T cell repertoires in COVID-19. Clones were sequenced by immunoSEQ multiplex PCR, and TCRdb holds only the in-frame ones, with some missing. This table holds approximately 670,000 clones, about nine tenths found once. Material for sequencing was peripheral blood. The receptors were sampled from a woman between 18 and 29 years old with acute or convalescent COVID-19.

This chain's CDR3 is CATSDAQGSNQPQHF. CDR3 coding DNA: TGTGCCACCAGTGATGCTCAGGGTAGCAATCAGCCCCAGCATTTT. The rearrangement uses TRBV24-1 and TRBJ1-5; D may be TRBD1 (5 bases). Trimming stripped 3 bases from V and 0 bases from J, with 8 bases between. Germline V lookup: CDR1 KGHDR, CDR2 SFDVKD. The CDR3 contains 15 residues.

The chain employs TRBV11-2 and TRBJ1-1; possible D gene TRBD1, 5 bases. The germline CDR1 and CDR2 sequences are SGHAT and FQNNGV. Trimming shortened V by 5 bases and J by 4 bases, and 20 bases separated the two germline ends. The CDR3 is 16 amino acids. The CDR3, as DNA: TGTGCCAGCAGCCCGCCCGTGGTGGGCAGGGCCACTGAAGCTTTCTTT. Its protein product is CASSPPVVGRATEAFF.

The rearrangement uses TRBV14 and TRBJ1-2; TRBD1 might be the D (6 bases). Germline assignment: CDR1 SGHDN and CDR2 FVKESK. V lost 3 bases and J 4 bases, leaving 9 bases between the germline ends. This CDR3 is 13 amino acids long. The CDR3 DNA sequence: TGTGCCAGCAGCCAGGGGACAATCTATGGCTACACCTTC. It encodes CASSQGTIYGYTF.

CDR3 protein: CAWSLLSGTEAFF. Here the CDR3 DNA reads TGTGCCTGGAGTCTCCTTTCGGGGACTGAAGCTTTCTTT. The chain uses TRBV30 and TRBJ1-1; D ambiguous. Germline loops: CDR1 GTSNPN, CDR2 SVGIG (reference sequence). V was shortened by 2 bases and J by 5 bases, with 12 bases between the two germline ends. The CDR3 extends over 13 amino acids.

The rearrangement links TRBV19 to TRBJ1-5; D is undetermined. The V end was cut by 7 bases, the J end by 2 bases, with 15 bases between. Germline V gene data show CDR1 as LNHDA and CDR2 as SQIVND (reference sequence). The length of the CDR3 is 15 residues. The CDR3 reads CASTPVGGGNQPQHF. The CDR3, as DNA: TGTGCCAGTACCCCAGTCGGTGGAGGCAATCAGCCCCAGCATTTT.

The chain has TRBV10-3 and TRBJ1-2; TRBD1 agrees at 9 bases. Germline V CDR1 and CDR2: ENHRY, SYGVKD. Losses at the gene ends were 4 bases for V and 7 bases for J; bases not matched to a gene: 10. The CDR3 runs to 15 residues. CDR3 coding DNA: TGTGCCATCAGTGCGTCCCAGGACAGGGGCGGTGGCTACACCTTC. Protein product: CAISASQDRGGGYTF.

V gene TRBV3-1 (or the pseudogene TRBV3-2) combines with J gene TRBJ1-2; 10 bases match TRBD1. V shed 4 bases, J shed 6 bases, and the junction held 5 bases outside the gene matches. The CDR3 extends over 14 amino acids. Per the germline V gene, CDR1 is LGHDT and CDR2 is YNNKEL (reference sequence). The CDR3 nucleotides read TGTGCCAGCAGCCTGGGACAGGGGATCCATGGCTACACCTTC. This translates into CASSLGQGIHGYTF.

Only one count was recorded for this clone. The chain employs TRBV5-1 and TRBJ2-7, with D maybe TRBD1 (5 bases). Germline V gene data show CDR1 as SGHRS and CDR2 as YFSETQ. V shed 2 bases and J shed 0 bases, with 9 bases lying between them. The CDR3 length is 14 residues. The CDR3 DNA follows: TGCGCCAGCAGCTTTGGGGCAGACTCCTACGAGCAGTACTTC. Amino acid sequence: CASSFGADSYEQYF.

This clone has only one observation. The CDR3 sequence: CASSLSLTGFTLTTGLNQPQHF. In nucleotides, the CDR3 is TGTGCCAGCAGTTTAAGCCTTACAGGGTTCACCCTCACCACAGGGTTAAATCAGCCCCAGCATTTT. The rearrangement uses TRBV28 and TRBJ1-5; weak D call: TRBD1 (6 bases). Trimming removed 2 bases from V and 4 bases from J, with 33 bases in between. This CDR3 contains 22 residues. Germline V CDR1 and CDR2: MDHEN, SYDVKM.

The V and J genes are TRBV10-3 and TRBJ1-1; D gene ambiguous. Between the trimmed V and J ends, which lost 3 bases and 0 bases, there was a span of 8 bases. CDR1 and CDR2 (germline): ENHRY, SYGVKD. CDR3 length equals 14 residues. This CDR3 is CAISDLVMNTEAFF. Written as DNA, the CDR3 is TGTGCCATCAGTGACCTAGTTATGAACACTGAAGCTTTCTTT.